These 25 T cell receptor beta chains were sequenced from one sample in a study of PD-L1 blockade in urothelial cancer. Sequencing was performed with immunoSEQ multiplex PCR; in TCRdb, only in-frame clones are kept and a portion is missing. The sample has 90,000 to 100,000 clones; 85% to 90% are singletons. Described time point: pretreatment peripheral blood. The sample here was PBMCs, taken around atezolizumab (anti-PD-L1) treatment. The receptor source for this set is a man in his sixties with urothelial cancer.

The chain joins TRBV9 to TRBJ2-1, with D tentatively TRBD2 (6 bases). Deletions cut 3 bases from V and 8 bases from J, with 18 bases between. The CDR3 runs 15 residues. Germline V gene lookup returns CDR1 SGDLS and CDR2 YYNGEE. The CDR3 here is CASSGTGTPGYEQFF. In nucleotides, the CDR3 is TGTGCCAGCAGCGGGACCGGGACTCCCGGGTATGAGCAGTTCTTC.

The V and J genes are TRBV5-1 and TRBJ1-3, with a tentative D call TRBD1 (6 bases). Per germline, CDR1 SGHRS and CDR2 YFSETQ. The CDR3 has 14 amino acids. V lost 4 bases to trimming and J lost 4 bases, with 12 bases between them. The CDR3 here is CASSTSGVGNTIYF. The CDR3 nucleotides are TGCGCCAGCAGCACCTCAGGGGTCGGAAACACCATATATTTT.

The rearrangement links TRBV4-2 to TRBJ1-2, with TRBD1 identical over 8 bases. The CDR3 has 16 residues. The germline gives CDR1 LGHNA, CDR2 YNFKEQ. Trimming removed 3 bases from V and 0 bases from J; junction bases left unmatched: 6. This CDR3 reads CASSQDRVGTNYGYTF. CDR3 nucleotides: TGTGCCAGCAGCCAGGACAGGGTGGGGACTAACTATGGCTACACCTTC.

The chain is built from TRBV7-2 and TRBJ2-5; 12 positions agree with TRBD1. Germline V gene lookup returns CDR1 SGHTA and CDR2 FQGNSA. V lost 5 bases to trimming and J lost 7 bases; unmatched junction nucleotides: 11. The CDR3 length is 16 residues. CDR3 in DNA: TGTGCCAGCAGCACCAACCCAGGGACAGGGGGCGGGACCCAGTACTTC. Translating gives CASSTNPGTGGGTQYF.

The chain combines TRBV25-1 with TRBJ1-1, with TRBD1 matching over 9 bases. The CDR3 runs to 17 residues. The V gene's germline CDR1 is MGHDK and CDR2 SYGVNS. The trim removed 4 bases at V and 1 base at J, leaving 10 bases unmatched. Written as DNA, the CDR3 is TGTGCCAGCAGTGGACAGGGGGTTTCCGGTCGGAACACTGAAGCTTTCTTT. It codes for CASSGQGVSGRNTEAFF.

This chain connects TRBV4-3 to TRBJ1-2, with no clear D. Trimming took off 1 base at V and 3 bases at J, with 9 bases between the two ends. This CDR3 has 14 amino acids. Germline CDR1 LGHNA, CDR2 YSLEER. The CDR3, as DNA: TGCGCCAGCAGCCAAGTGATCGGGGACTATGGCTACACCTTC. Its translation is CASSQVIGDYGYTF.

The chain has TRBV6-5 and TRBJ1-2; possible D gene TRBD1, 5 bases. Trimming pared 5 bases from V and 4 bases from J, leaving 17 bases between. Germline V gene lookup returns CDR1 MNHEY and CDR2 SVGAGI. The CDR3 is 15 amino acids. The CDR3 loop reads CASSGHRRAGYGYTF. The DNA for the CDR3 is TGTGCCAGCAGTGGCCACAGGAGAGCGGGCTATGGCTACACCTTC.

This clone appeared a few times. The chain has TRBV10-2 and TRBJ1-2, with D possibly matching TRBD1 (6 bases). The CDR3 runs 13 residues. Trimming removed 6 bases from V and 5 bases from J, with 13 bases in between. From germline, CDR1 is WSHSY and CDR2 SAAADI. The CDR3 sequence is CASSQQGYYGYTF. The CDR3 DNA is TGCGCCAGCAGCCAACAGGGTTATTATGGCTACACCTTC.

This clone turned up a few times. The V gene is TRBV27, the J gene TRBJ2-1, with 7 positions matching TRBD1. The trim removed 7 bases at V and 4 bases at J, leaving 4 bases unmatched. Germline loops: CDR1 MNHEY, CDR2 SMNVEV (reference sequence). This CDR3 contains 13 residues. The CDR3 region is CASKTGQYNEQFF. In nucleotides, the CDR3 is TGTGCCAGCAAAACGGGACAGTACAATGAGCAGTTCTTC.

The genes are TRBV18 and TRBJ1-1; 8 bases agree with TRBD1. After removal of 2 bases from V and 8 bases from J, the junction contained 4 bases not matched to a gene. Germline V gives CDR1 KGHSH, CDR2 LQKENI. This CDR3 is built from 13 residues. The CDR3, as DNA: TGTGCCAGCTCACCAGACAGGGGTGCCGAAGCTTTCTTT. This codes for CASSPDRGAEAFF.

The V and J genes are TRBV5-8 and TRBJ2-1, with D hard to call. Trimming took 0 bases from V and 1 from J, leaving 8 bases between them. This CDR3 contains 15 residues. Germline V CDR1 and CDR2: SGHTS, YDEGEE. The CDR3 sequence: CASSLALLSYNEQFF. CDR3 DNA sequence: TGTGCCAGCAGCTTGGCCCTACTTTCCTACAATGAGCAGTTCTTC.

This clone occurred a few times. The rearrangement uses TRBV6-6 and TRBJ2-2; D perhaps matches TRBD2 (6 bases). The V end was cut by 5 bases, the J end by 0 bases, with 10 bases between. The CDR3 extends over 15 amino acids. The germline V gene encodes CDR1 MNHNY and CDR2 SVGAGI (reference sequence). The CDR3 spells CASSLALSNTGELFF. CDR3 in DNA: TGTGCCAGCAGTCTAGCGCTATCGAACACCGGGGAGCTGTTTTTT.

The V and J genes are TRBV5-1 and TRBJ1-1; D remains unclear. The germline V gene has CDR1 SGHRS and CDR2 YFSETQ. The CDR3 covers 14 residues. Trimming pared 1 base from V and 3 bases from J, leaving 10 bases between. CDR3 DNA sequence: TGCGCCAGCAGCTTGACAAATCGGGACACTGAAGCTTTCTTT. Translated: CASSLTNRDTEAFF.

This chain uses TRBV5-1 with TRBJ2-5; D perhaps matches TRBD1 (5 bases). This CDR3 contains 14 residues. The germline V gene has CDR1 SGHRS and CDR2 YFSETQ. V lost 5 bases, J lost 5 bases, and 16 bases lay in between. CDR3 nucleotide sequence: TGCGCCAGCAGTTTTACAGGAGACGGGGAGACCCAGTACTTC. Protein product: CASSFTGDGETQYF.

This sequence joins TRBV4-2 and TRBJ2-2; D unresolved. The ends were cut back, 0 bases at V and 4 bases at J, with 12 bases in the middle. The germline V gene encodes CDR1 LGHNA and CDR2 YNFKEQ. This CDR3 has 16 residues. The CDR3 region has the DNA TGTGCCAGCAGCCAAGATCTAGGCCTGTCCACCGGGGAGCTGTTTTTT. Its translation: CASSQDLGLSTGELFF.

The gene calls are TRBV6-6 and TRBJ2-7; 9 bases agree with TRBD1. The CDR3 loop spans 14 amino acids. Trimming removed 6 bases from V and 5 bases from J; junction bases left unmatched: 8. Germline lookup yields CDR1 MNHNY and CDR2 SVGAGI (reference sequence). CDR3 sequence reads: CASRWTGEGNEQYF. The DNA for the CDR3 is TGTGCCAGCAGGTGGACAGGGGAAGGGAACGAGCAGTACTTC.

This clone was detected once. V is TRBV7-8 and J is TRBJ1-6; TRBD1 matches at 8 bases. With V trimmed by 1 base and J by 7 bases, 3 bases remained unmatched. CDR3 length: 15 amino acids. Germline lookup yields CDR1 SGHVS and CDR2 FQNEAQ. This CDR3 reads CASSLDTGGNSPLHF. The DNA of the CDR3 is TGTGCCAGCAGCTTAGACACAGGGGGGAATTCACCCCTCCACTTT.

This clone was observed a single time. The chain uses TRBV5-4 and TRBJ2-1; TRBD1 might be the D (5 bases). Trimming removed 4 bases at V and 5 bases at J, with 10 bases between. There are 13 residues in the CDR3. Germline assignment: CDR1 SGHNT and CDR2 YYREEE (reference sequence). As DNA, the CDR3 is TGTGCCAGCAGCCCGCAGGGTAACAATGAGCAGTTCTTC. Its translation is CASSPQGNNEQFF. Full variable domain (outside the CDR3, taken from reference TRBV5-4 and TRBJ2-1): ETGVTQSPTHLIKTRGQQVTLRCSSQSGHNTVSWYQQALGQGPQFIFQYYREEENGRGNFPPRFSGLQFPNYSSELNVNALELDDSALYLCASSPQGNNEQFFGPGTRLTVL.

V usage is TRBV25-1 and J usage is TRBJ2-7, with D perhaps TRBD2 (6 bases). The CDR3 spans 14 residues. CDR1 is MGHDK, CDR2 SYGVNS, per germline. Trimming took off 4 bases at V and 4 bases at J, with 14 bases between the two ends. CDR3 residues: CASSATGDSYEQYF. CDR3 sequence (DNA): TGTGCCAGCAGTGCGACGGGGGATTCTTACGAGCAGTACTTC.

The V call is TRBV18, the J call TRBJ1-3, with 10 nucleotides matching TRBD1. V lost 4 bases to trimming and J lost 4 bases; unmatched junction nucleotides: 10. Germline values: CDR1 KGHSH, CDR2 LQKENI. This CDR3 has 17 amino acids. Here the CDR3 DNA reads TGTGCCAGCTCACTCACAGACAGGGGGCATATCGGAAACACCATATATTTT. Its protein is CASSLTDRGHIGNTIYF.

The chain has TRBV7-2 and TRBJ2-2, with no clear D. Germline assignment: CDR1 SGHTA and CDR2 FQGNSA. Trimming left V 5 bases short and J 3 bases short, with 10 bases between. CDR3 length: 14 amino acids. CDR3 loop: CASSPRQYTGELFF. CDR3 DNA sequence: TGTGCCAGCAGCCCGCGACAATACACCGGGGAGCTGTTTTTT.

The DNA of the CDR3 is TGTGCCAGCAGTGATCAGCGGGGGCACCAAGAGACCCAGTACTTC. Residues: CASSDQRGHQETQYF. The chain links TRBV2 to TRBJ2-5; 8 nucleotides match TRBD2. The CDR3 is 15 amino acids. V trimming: 3 bases; J trimming: 0 bases; junction bases outside the gene matches: 3. The germline CDR1 and CDR2 sequences are SNHLY and FYNNEI.

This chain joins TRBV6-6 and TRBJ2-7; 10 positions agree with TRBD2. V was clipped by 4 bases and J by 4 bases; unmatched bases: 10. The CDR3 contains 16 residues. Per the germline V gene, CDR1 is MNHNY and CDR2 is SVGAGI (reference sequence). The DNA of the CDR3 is TGTGCCAGCAGTTCCAGGGGTCCTAGCGGGAGTTACGAGCAGTACTTC. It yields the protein CASSSRGPSGSYEQYF.

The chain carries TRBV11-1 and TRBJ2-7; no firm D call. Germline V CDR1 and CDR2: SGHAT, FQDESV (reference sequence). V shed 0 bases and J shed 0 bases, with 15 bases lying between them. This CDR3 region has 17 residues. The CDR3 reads CASSLAGSAWASYEQYF. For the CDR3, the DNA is TGTGCCAGCAGCTTAGCAGGTAGTGCTTGGGCCTCCTACGAGCAGTACTTC.

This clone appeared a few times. CDR3 sequence (DNA): TGTGCCAGCAGCTTATCTGTTGCCGGGGAGCTGTTTTTT. Residues: CASSLSVAGELFF. The J gene is TRBJ2-2, the V gene TRBV11-3, with D uncertain. The CDR3 covers 13 residues. The germline V gene has CDR1 SGHNT and CDR2 YENEEA. Trimming removed 2 bases at V and 6 bases at J, with 7 bases between.